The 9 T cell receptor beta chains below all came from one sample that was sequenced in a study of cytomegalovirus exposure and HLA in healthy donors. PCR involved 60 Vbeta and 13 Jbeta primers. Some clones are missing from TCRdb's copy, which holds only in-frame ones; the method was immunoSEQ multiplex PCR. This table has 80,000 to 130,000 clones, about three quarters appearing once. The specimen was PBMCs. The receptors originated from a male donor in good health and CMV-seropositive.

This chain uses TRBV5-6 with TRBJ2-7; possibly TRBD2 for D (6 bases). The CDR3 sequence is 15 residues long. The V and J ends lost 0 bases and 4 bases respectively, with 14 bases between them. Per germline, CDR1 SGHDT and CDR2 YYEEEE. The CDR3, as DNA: TGTGCCAGCAGCTTGGCCCGGAGGGCGGTTTACGAGCAGTACTTC. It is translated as CASSLARRAVYEQYF.

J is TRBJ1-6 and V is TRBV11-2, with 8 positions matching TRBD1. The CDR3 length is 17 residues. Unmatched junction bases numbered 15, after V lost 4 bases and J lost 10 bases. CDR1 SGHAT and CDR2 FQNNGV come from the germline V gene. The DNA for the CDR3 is TGTGCCAGCAGCTCTCCCGGGACAGGCGGGCCAAAGTCACCCCTCCACTTT. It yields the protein CASSSPGTGGPKSPLHF.

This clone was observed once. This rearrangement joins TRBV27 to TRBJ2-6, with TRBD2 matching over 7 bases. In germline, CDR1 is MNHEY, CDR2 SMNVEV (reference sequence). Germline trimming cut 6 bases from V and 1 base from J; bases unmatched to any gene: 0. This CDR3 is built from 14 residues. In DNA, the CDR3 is TGTGCCAGCAGCGGGGGGTCTGGGGCCAACGTCCTGACTTTC. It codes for CASSGGSGANVLTF.

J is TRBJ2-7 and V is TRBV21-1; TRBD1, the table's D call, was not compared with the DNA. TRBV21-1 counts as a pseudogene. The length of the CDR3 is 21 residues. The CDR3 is CASSKALSMKVRDRVLYEQYF. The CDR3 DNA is TGTGCCAGCAGCAAAGCGCTTTCGATGAAAGTCCGGGACAGGGTTCTCTACGAGCAGTACTTC.

The CDR3 sequence: CASSQELAKNIQYF. In nucleotides, the CDR3 is TGCGCCAGCAGCCAAGAACTAGCCAAAAACATTCAGTACTTC. The chain combines TRBV4-3 with TRBJ2-4; D gene ambiguous. CDR3 length: 14 amino acids. V was trimmed by 0 bases and J by 0 bases, leaving 3 bases between them. Germline V gives CDR1 LGHNA, CDR2 YSLEER.

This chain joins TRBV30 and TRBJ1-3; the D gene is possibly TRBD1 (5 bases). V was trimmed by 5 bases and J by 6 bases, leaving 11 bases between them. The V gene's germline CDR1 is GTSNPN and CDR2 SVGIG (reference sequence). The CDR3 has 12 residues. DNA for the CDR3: TGTGCCTGGGGGGCAGGGATAAACACCATATATTTT. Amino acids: CAWGAGINTIYF.

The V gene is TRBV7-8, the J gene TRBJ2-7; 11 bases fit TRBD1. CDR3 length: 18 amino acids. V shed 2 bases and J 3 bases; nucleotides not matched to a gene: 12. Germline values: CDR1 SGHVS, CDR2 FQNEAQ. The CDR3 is CASSLRPGVDRGLYEQYF. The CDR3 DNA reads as TGTGCCAGCAGCTTAAGGCCAGGGGTGGACAGGGGGCTCTACGAGCAGTACTTC.

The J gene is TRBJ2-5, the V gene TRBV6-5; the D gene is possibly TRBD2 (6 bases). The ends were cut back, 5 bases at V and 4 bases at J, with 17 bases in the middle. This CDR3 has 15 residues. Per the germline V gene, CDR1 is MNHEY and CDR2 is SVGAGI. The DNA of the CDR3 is TGTGCCAGCAGTAAGACTAGTCCGCCGGGAGAGACCCAGTACTTC. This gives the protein CASSKTSPPGETQYF.

The CDR3 protein is CASSQGRSGHEQFF. The CDR3 region has the DNA TGTGCCAGCAGCCAAGGGAGAAGCGGTCATGAGCAGTTCTTC. This chain links TRBV14 with TRBJ2-1; perhaps TRBD2 as D (5 bases). CDR3 length: 14 residues. With 1 base removed from V and 8 bases from J, the gap between germline ends came to 12 bases. Germline CDR1 is SGHDN and CDR2 is FVKESK.